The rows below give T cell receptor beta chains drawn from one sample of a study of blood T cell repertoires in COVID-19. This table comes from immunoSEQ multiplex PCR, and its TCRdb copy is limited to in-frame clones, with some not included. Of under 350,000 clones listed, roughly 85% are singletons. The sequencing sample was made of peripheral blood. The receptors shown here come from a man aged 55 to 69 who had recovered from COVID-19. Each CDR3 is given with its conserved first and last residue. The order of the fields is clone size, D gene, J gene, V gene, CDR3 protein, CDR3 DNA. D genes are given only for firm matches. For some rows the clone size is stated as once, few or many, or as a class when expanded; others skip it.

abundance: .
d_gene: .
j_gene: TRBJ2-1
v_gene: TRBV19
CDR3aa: CASSIADSSYNEQFF
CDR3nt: TGTGCCAGTAGTATAGCTGACAGTTCCTACAATGAGCAGTTCTTC

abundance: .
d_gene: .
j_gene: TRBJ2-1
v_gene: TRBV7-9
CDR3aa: CASGFSRHEQFF
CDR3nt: TGTGCCAGCGGTTTTTCGCGCCATGAGCAGTTCTTC

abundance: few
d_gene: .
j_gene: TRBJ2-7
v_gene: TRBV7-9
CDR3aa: CASSSLGSSYEQYF
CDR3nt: TGTGCCAGCAGCTCCCTCGGGTCCTCCTACGAGCAGTACTTC

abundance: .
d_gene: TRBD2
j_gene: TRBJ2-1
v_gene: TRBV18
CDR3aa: CASSRTSGSFDEQFF
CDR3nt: TGTGCCAGCTCACGGACTAGCGGGAGTTTTGATGAGCAGTTCTTC

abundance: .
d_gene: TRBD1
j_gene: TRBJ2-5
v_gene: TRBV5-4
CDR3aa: CACHRDRGETQYF
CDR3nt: TGTGCCTGCCACCGGGACAGGGGCGAGACCCAGTACTTC

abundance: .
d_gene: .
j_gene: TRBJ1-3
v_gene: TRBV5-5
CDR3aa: CASSFRGDTIYF
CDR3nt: TGTGCCAGCAGCTTCAGGGGAGACACCATATATTTT

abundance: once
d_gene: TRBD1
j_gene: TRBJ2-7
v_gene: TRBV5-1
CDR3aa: CASSLAPGGSYEQYF
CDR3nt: TGCGCCAGCAGCTTGGCGCCAGGGGGTTCCTACGAGCAGTACTTC

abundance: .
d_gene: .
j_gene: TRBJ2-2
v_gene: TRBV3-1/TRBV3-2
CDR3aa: CASSLLRGVRNTGELFF
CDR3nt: TGTGCCAGCAGCCTCCTCAGGGGTGTACGGAACACCGGGGAGCTGTTTTTT

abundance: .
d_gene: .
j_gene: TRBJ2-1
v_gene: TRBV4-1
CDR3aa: CASSQGERTNPYNEQFF
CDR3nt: TGCGCCAGCAGCCAAGGGGAAAGGACTAACCCGTACAATGAGCAGTTCTTC

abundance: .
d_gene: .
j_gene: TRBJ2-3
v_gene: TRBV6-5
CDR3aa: CASSPDRTDTQYF
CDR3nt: TGTGCCAGCAGTCCAGACAGAACAGATACGCAGTATTTT

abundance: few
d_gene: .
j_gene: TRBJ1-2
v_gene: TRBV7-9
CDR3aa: CASSLAANYGYTF
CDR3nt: TGTGCCAGCAGTCTAGCTGCTAACTATGGCTACACCTTC

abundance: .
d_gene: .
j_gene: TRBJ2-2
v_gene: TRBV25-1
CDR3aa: CASSDPARWDTGELFF
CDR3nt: TGTGCCAGCAGTGATCCGGCTAGATGGGACACCGGGGAGCTGTTTTTT

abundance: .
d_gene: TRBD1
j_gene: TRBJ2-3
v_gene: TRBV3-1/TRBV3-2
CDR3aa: CASSPRTGGTDTQYF
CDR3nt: TGTGCCAGCAGCCCCCGGACAGGAGGCACAGATACGCAGTATTTT

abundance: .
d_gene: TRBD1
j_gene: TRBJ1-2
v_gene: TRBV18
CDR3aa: CASSSDREVAYGYTF
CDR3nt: TGTGCCAGCTCATCGGACAGGGAGGTTGCCTATGGCTACACCTTC

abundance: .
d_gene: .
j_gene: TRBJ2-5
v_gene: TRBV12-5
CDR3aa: CASGLGRSRETQYF
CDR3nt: TGTGCTAGTGGTTTAGGCCGGTCCAGGGAGACCCAGTACTTC

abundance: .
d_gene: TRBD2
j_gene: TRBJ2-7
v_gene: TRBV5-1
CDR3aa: CASSLEGLAGAEQYF
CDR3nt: TGCGCCAGCAGCTTGGAGGGACTAGCGGGAGCCGAGCAGTACTTC

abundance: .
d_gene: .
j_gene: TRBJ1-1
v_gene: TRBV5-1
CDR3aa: CASSRESTVNTEAFF
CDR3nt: TGCGCCAGCAGCAGAGAAAGTACAGTTAACACTGAAGCTTTCTTT

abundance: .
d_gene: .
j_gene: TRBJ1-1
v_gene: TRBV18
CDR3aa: CASSPPRAGNTEAFF
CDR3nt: TGTGCCAGCTCACCACCGCGCGCCGGGAACACTGAAGCTTTCTTT

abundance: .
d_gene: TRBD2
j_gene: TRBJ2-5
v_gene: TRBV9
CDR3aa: CASSVGGGGVETQYF
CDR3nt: TGTGCCAGCAGCGTAGGCGGCGGGGGGGTTGAGACCCAGTACTTC

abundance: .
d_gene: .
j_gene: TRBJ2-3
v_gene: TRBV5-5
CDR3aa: CASSLQMSGPTDTQYF
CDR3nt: TGTGCCAGCAGCTTGCAGATGAGCGGGCCCACAGATACGCAGTATTTT

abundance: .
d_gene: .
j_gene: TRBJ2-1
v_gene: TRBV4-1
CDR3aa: CASSQDLSASYNEQFF
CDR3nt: TGCGCCAGCAGCCAAGATCTGAGCGCTTCCTACAATGAGCAGTTCTTC

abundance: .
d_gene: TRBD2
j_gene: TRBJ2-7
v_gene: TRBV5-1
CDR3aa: CASSRTGTSSEEQYF
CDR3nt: TGCGCCAGCAGCCGAACCGGGACTAGCTCCGAGGAGCAGTACTTC

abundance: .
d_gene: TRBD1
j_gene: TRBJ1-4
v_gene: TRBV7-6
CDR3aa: CASSQDRENEKLFF
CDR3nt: TGTGCCAGCAGCCAGGACAGGGAGAATGAAAAACTGTTTTTT

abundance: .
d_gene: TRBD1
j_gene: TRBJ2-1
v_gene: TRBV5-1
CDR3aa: CASSSGTGLNEQFF
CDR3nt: TGCGCCAGCAGCTCCGGGACAGGGCTGAATGAGCAGTTCTTC

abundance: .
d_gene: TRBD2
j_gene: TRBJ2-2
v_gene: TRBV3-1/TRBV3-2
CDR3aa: CASSQGISGGANTGELFF
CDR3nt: TGTGCCAGCAGCCAAGGGATTAGCGGGGGTGCGAACACCGGGGAGCTGTTTTTT

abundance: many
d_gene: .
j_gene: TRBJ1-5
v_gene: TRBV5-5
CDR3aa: CASREEGVSQPQHF
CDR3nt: TGTGCCAGCCGGGAGGAGGGGGTAAGTCAGCCCCAGCATTTT

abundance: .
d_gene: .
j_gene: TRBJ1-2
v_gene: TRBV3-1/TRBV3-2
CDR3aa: CASSPSQGEGYTF
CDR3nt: TGTGCCAGCAGCCCCTCACAGGGTGAAGGCTACACCTTC

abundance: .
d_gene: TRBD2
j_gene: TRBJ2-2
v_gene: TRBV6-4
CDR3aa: CASRRRGDGELFF
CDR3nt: TGTGCCAGCAGACGTCGGGGGGACGGGGAGCTGTTTTTT

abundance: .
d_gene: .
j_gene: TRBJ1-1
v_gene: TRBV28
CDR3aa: CASSRTGSGDTEAFF
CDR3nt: TGTGCCAGCAGTAGAACAGGGTCGGGTGACACTGAAGCTTTCTTT

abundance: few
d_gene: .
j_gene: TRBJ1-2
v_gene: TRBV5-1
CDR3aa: CASSLGAGLGNGYTF
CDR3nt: TGCGCCAGCAGCTTGGGGGCAGGGCTGGGAAATGGCTACACCTTC

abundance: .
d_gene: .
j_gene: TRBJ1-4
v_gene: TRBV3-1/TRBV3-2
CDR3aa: CASSQTEEKLFF
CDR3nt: TGTGCCAGCAGCCAGACAGAGGAAAAACTGTTTTTT

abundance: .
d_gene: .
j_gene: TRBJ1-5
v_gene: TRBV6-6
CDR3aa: CASNPRSTNQPQHF
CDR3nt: TGTGCCAGCAACCCGAGATCAACCAATCAGCCCCAGCATTTT

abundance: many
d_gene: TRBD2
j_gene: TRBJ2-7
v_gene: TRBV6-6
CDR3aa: CASSSHSGSKDEQYF
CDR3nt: TGTGCCAGCAGTTCCCACAGCGGGAGTAAGGACGAGCAGTACTTC

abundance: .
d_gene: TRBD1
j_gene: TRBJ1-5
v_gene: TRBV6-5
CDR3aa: CASTPGGSSNQPQHF
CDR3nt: TGTGCCAGCACCCCAGGGGGTTCTAGCAATCAGCCCCAGCATTTT

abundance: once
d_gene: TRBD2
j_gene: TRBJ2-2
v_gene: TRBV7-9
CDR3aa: CASSLGLAGAGELFF
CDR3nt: TGTGCCAGCAGCTTAGGACTAGCGGGGGCCGGGGAGCTGTTTTTT

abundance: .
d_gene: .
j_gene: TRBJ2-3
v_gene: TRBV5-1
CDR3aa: CASSPGGQSTDTQYF
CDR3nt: TGCGCCAGCAGCCCTGGCGGCCAGAGCACAGATACGCAGTATTTT

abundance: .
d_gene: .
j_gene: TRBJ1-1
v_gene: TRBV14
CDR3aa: CASSQALGGTEAFF
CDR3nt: TGTGCCAGCAGCCAGGCCCTGGGAGGCACTGAAGCTTTCTTT

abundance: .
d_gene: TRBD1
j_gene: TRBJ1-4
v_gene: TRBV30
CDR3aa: CACRDRDQKLFF
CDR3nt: TGTGCCTGCCGGGACAGGGATCAAAAACTGTTTTTT

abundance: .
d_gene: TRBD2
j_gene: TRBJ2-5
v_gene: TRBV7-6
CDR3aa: CASSLGAAGGEETQYF
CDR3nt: TGTGCCAGCAGCTTAGGTGCAGCGGGGGGGGAAGAGACCCAGTACTTC

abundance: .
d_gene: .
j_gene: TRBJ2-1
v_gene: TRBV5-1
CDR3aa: CASSGTYNEQFF
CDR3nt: TGCGCCAGCAGCGGCACCTACAATGAGCAGTTCTTC

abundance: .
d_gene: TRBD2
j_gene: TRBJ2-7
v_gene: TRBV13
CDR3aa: CASSPGLAVHEQYF
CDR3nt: TGTGCCAGCAGCCCGGGACTAGCAGTACACGAGCAGTACTTC

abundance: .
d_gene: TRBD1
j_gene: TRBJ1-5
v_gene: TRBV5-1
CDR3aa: CASSPGTGDNQPQHF
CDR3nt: TGCGCCAGCAGCCCCGGGACAGGGGACAATCAGCCCCAGCATTTT

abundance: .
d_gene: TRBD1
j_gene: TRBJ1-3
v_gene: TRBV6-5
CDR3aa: CATGDSWSGNTIYF
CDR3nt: TGTGCCACGGGGGACAGTTGGTCTGGAAACACCATATATTTT